This T cell receptor beta chain derives from a study of blood T cell repertoires in COVID-19. Study-wide context: The samples span acute and convalescent COVID-19 from the United States, Italy and Spain. PBMCs, B-cell-depleted T cells, or T cells were the source of the cDNA or gDNA that made up the material.

The table came from immunoSEQ multiplex PCR; TCRdb's copy has only in-frame clones and leaves some out. This sample carries 83,000 or so clones, roughly four fifths of them seen once, and the ten largest clones take just over 20%. Trimming removed 5 bases at V and 10 bases at J, with 15 bases between. CDR3 size: 13 residues. The germline CDR1 and CDR2 sequences are MNHEY and SMNVEV (reference sequence). The sequence derives from a human donor in a cohort sampled during active COVID-19. This chain uses TRBV27 with TRBJ2-1; D is perhaps TRBD2 (7 bases). Material: peripheral blood. The CDR3 protein is CASSTSGEGEQFF. CDR3 nucleotides: TGTGCCAGCAGTACCTCAGGGGAGGGGGAGCAGTTCTTC.